This T cell receptor beta chain emerged from a study of type 1 and type 2 diabetes patients. At the level of the study: Donors were type 1 diabetes, type 2 diabetes, or nondiabetic controls.

Trimming took 3 bases from V and 2 from J, leaving 8 bases between them. CDR3 length: 14 residues. Germline loops: CDR1 MNHEY, CDR2 SMNVEV (reference sequence). All diabetic donors were classified as either type 1 or type 2 diabetes. Other autoimmune diseases and infections within the past four weeks excluded donors. PCR was run on genomic DNA. Amplification of the beta chain CDR3 used 30 forward and 13 reverse multiplex primers. TCRdb fed the multiplex PCR reads into MiXCR, producing one record per CDR3 protein. Of 250,000 to 300,000 distinct CDR3 sequences listed, roughly 50% are singletons. General study results and limits: Age and gender were not matched between study groups.

Concerning this clonotype itself: Its antigen is as yet unknown.

The gene calls are TRBV27 and TRBJ1-5; D ambiguous. The sample taken for sequencing was peripheral blood mononuclear cells (PBMCs). The TCR sequence derives from a man aged 18 to 35 with type 2 diabetes. The CDR3 nucleotides are TGTGCCAGCAGTTTCAAGGGCGGCAATCAGCCCCAGCATTTT. Protein product: CASSFKGGNQPQHF.